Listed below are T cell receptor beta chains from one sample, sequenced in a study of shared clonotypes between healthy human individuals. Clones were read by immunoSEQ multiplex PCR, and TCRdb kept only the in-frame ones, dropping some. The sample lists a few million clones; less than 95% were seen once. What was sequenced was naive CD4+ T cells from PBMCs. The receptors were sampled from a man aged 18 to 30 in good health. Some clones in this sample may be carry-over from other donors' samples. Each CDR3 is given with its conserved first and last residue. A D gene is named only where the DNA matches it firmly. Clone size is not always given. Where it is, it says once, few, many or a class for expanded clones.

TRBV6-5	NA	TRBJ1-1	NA	TGTGCCAGCAGTTACTTTGGGAGTAACACTGAAGCTTTCTTT	CASSYFGSNTEAFF
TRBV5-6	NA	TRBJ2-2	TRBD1	TGTGCCAGCAGCTGGACAGGGACGAACACCGGGGAGCTGTTTTTT	CASSWTGTNTGELFF
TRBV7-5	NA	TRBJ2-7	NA	TGTGTCAGAAGCTTAATTCAAATCTCGGGACAGGGGGCCTACGAGCAGTACTTC	CVRSLIQISGQGAYEQYF
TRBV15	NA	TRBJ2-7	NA	TGTGCCACCAGCAGAGATCTCCTCTCCTACGAGCAGTACTTC	CATSRDLLSYEQYF
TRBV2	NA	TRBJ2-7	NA	TGTGCCAGCAGTGATGCGGACTGGACCTACGAGCAGTACTTC	CASSDADWTYEQYF
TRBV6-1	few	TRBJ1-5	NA	TGTGCCAGCAGTGAAGGTGCCGGGAATCAGCCCCAGCATTTT	CASSEGAGNQPQHF
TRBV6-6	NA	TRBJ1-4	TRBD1	TGTGCCACAACGAGGGGACAGGGGAACAAAAAACTGTTTTTT	CATTRGQGNKKLFF
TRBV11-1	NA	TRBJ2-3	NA	TGTGCCAGCAGCTTAGAGTCGGATACGCAGTATTTT	CASSLESDTQYF
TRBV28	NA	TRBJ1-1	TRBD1	TGTGCCATCGCGACAGGGGGCTCTTGGGCGAACACTGAAGCTTTCTTT	CAIATGGSWANTEAFF
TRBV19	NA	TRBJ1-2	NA	TGTGCCAGTAAGGGAGACCGGCCTTCGGGTTATGGCTACACCTTC	CASKGDRPSGYGYTF
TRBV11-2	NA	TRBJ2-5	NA	TGTGCCAGCAGCTCTCAACTACAAGAGACCCAGTACTTC	CASSSQLQETQYF
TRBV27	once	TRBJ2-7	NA	TGTGCCAGCAGTTTATACGGGAAGAGCTCCTACGAGCAGTACTTC	CASSLYGKSSYEQYF
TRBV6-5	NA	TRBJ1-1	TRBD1	TGTGCCAGCAGTTATCGACAGGGGAATGAAGCTTTCTTT	CASSYRQGNEAFF
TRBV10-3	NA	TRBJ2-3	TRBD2	TGTGCCATCAGTTCTCGGAGAATCCCGGGACTAGCGGGAGGGACTAGCACAGATACGCAGTATTTT	CAISSRRIPGLAGGTSTDTQYF
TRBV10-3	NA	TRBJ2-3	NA	TGTGCCATCAGTAGCCTACAGGAGGATACGCAGTATTTT	CAISSLQEDTQYF
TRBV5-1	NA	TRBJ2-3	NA	TGCGCCAGCAGCTTGGGGACAGCTAGCACAGATACGCAGTATTTT	CASSLGTASTDTQYF
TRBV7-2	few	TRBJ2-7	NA	TGTGCCAGCAGCTTAGTCTGGTCTTCCGAGCAGTACTTC	CASSLVWSSEQYF
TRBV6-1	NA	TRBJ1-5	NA	TGTGCCAGCAGTGAACCAAGACAGCCCCAGCATTTT	CASSEPRQPQHF
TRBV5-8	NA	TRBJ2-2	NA	TGTGCCAGCAGCTCTGGCGGGGAAGAGAACACCGGGGAGCTGTTTTTT	CASSSGGEENTGELFF
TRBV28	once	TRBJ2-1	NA	TGTGCCAGCAGCCCGAGGCGGCCGCGCTCCTACAATGAGCAGTTCTTC	CASSPRRPRSYNEQFF
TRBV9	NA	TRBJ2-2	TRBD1	TGTGCCAGCAGCCCTCGAACAGGGGGCACCGGGGAGCTGTTTTTT	CASSPRTGGTGELFF
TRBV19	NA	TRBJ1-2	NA	TGTGCCAGTAGTATCGATAGCTATGGCTACACCTTC	CASSIDSYGYTF
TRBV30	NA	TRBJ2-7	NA	TGTGCCGGAACCGACGGCTACGAGCAGTACTTC	CAGTDGYEQYF
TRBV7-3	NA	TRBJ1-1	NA	TGTGCCAGCAGTCTTGGACGCAACACTGAAGCTTTCTTT	CASSLGRNTEAFF
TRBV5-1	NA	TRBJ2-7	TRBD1	TGCGCCAGCGGTCGCACCGGGACAGGGGCCTCCTACGAGCAGTACTTC	CASGRTGTGASYEQYF
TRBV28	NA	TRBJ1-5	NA	TGTGCCAGCAGTTTATCGGGGTTGTCCCAGCATTTT	CASSLSGLSQHF
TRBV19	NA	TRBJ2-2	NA	TGTGCCAGTAGTATCGTACAGGGCACCGGGGAGCTGTTTTTT	CASSIVQGTGELFF
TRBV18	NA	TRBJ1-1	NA	TGTGCCAGCTCACAAACCGCGGGGCAACCCCCTCCCCGGGCTTTCTTT	CASSQTAGQPPPRAFF
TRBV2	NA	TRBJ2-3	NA	TGTGCCAGCAGCACCGCCACAGATACGCAGTATTTT	CASSTATDTQYF
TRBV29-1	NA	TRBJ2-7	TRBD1	TGCAGCGTTGTTAGGGACAGGGCCTACGAGCAGTACTTC	CSVVRDRAYEQYF
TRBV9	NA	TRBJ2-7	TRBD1	TGTGCCAGCAGCCCTGGCGACAGGGGGCCCTACGAGCAGTACTTC	CASSPGDRGPYEQYF
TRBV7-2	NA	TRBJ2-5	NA	TGTGCCAGCAGCCCTATGGGGCAGGGAGTAGAGACCCAGTACTTC	CASSPMGQGVETQYF
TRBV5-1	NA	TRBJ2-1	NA	TGCGCCAGCAGCCTGGGAGTGGCCGTCGGAGACAATGAGCAGTTCTTC	CASSLGVAVGDNEQFF
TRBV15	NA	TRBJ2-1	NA	TGTGCCACCAGCAGATCCTTCTCCAAGAATGAGCAGTTCTTC	CATSRSFSKNEQFF
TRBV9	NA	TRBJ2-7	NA	TGTGCCAGCAGCCTCTGGGGGGAGAGTACCTACGAGCAGTACTTC	CASSLWGESTYEQYF
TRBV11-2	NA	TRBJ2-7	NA	TGTGCCAGCAGCCCCGGACAAGGGTCGTCCTACGAGCAGTACTTC	CASSPGQGSSYEQYF
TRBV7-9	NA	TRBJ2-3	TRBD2	TGTGCCATCACGGCGGGAGAGGCAGATACGCAGTATTTT	CAITAGEADTQYF
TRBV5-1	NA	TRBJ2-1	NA	TGCGCCAGCAGCTTGGACTACGTATACAATGAGCAGTTCTTC	CASSLDYVYNEQFF
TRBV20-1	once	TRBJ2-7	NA	TGCAGTGCCTCTCCGGAGGAGCAGTACTTC	CSASPEEQYF
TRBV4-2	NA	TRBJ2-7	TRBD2	TGTGCCAGCAGCCAGGGGACTAGCGCGTCCTACGAGCAGTACTTC	CASSQGTSASYEQYF
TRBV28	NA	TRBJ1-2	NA	TGTGCCAGCTACCACGGGGGACGGAGTAACTATGGCTACACCTTC	CASYHGGRSNYGYTF
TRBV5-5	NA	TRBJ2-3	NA	TGTGCCAGCAGCTTGGAAGGGGGTACGCAGTATTTT	CASSLEGGTQYF
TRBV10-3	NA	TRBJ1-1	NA	TGTGCCATCAGTGAGTCGACTCGGCAGAACACTGAAGCTTTCTTT	CAISESTRQNTEAFF
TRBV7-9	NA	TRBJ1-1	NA	TGTGCCAGCAGCTTTTCAGGGAAAGCTTTCTTT	CASSFSGKAFF
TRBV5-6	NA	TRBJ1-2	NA	TGTGCCAGCAGCTTCCGCAACTATGGCTACACCTTC	CASSFRNYGYTF
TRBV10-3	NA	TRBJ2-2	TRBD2	TGTGCCATCAGTGAGTCAGTCCCGCCAGCGGGAGGTTTAAGGTTCGCCGGGGAGCTGTTTTTT	CAISESVPPAGGLRFAGELFF
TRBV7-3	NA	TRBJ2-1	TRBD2	TGTGCCAGCAGCTTATTGGGACTAGCGGGAGTGCGGAATGAGCAGTTCTTC	CASSLLGLAGVRNEQFF
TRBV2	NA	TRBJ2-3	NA	TGTGCCAGCAGGGTAGCGGACTTCCAAGCGGGCACAGATACGCAGTATTTT	CASRVADFQAGTDTQYF
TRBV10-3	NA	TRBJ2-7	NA	TGTGCCATCAGTGAGTCTAGGAGCAGCTTGAGCTACGAGCAGTACTTC	CAISESRSSLSYEQYF
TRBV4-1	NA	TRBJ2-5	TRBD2	TGCGCCAGCAGCCAAGATGAAGGCGGGAGTCTGATTTGGGAGACCCAGTACTTC	CASSQDEGGSLIWETQYF
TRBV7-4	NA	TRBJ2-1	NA	TGTGCCAGCAGCTTAGCCCCCAGGGATGAGCAGTTCTTC	CASSLAPRDEQFF
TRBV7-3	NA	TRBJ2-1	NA	TGTGCCAGCAGCCGGAGCGCTGATACGGCCTACAATGAGCAGTTCTTC	CASSRSADTAYNEQFF
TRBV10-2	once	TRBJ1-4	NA	TGCGCCAGCAGTGAGGCGGGGGCAACTAATGAAAAACTGTTTTTT	CASSEAGATNEKLFF
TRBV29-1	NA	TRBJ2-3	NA	TGCAGCGTTGGGGGACACCGATCGGGCCCAGATACGCAGTATTTT	CSVGGHRSGPDTQYF
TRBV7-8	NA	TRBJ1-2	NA	TGTGCCAGCAGCTTAGGGGGGGCGCGGGGCTATGGCTACACCTTC	CASSLGGARGYGYTF
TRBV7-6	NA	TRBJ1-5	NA	TGTGCCAGCAGCTTAGCCCCAGGGTACGGGCCCCAGCATTTT	CASSLAPGYGPQHF
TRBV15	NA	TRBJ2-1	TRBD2	TGTGCCACCAGCAGAGAAGCGGGAGGGCCTGGTGAGCAGTTCTTC	CATSREAGGPGEQFF